This TCR beta chain was captured in a study of identical twins. Study-wide results and caveats: Fewer insertions marked abundant cord blood beta clonotypes; young adult naive trended weakly, memory not at all.

This clonotype was observed a handful of times. The antigen is unknown. The CDR3 extends over 12 amino acids. V dropped 4 bases and J dropped 9 bases, with 10 bases sitting between them. Germline V lookup: CDR1 SNHLY, CDR2 FYNNEI. Donors uniformly comprised healthy Caucasians. MiXCR, run by TCRdb on the 5' RACE reads, gives a single entry per CDR3 protein. The data hold about 520,000 distinct CDR3 sequences, with 20% to 25% observed a single time. The same sample was also studied in work on T cells expressing NK-cell markers. That work adds: Dominant NKG2C+ clonotypes in five or six donors made up roughly 1.0-7.0% of CD8+ T cells.

Specimen: CD4+ T cells sorted from blood. V and J are TRBV2 and TRBJ2-1; no clear D. The sequence was collected from a woman aged 18-29 years in good health. CDR3 in amino acids: CASSGDPTEQFF. The CDR3 region has the DNA TGTGCCAGCAGTGGCGACCCGACTGAGCAGTTCTTC.